Listed below are T cell receptor beta chains from one sample, sequenced in a study of shared clonotypes between healthy human individuals. Profiling relied on immunoSEQ multiplex PCR, and the TCRdb table lists in-frame clones only, not all of them. The repertoire has around 2.1 million clones, about 93% of them found once; the top ten carry approximately 1.7%. Sequencing was done on a sample of naive CD8+ T cells from PBMCs. Receptors were obtained from a man younger than 35 in good health. Some clones in this sample may be carry-over from other donors' samples. CDR3s include the opening cysteine and the closing phenylalanine or tryptophan. Fields, in order: J gene, clone size, V gene, D gene, CDR3 DNA, CDR3 protein. D genes are given only for firm matches. The listing skips clone size in some rows; elsewhere it reads once, few, many or a size class.

>TRBJ2-7|NA|TRBV28|NA
TGTGCCAGCAGTTCCCTTAGGGGGTACGAGCAGTACTTC
CASSSLRGYEQYF
>TRBJ2-1|NA|TRBV4-1|NA
TGCGCCAGCAGCCAAGGATGGGGCGAGCAGTTCTTC
CASSQGWGEQFF
>TRBJ1-1|NA|TRBV14|TRBD1
TGTGCCAGCAGCAGGGACAGGGGTAGCACTGAAGCTTTCTTT
CASSRDRGSTEAFF
>TRBJ2-1|NA|TRBV27|TRBD2
TGTGCCAGCAGTTGGACTAGCGGTCTCAATGAGCAGTTCTTC
CASSWTSGLNEQFF
>TRBJ2-5|NA|TRBV7-9|TRBD1
TGTGCCAGCAGCTTGGTGGGGACAGGGGCATGGATGGGGACCCAGTACTTC
CASSLVGTGAWMGTQYF
>TRBJ2-2|NA|TRBV19|NA
TGTGCCAGTACTGCAGTGGGCACCGGGGAGCTGTTTTTT
CASTAVGTGELFF
>TRBJ2-1|NA|TRBV27|TRBD2
TGTGCCAGCAGTTTACTACTAGCGAACTCCTACAATGAGCAGTTCTTC
CASSLLLANSYNEQFF
>TRBJ1-4|once|TRBV15|TRBD1
TGTGCCACCAGCAGAGGTAGGCAGACAGGGTACGAAAAACTGTTTTTT
CATSRGRQTGYEKLFF
>TRBJ2-1|few|TRBV5-1|NA
TGCGCCAGCCGGGACTACAATGAGCAGTTCTTC
CASRDYNEQFF
>TRBJ1-5|NA|TRBV27|NA
TGTGCCAGCAGTCCCTCCGGAAGCCTGCGGCAGCCCCAGCATTTT
CASSPSGSLRQPQHF
>TRBJ1-1|NA|TRBV19|TRBD1
TGTGCCAGTCAAGCAGGGGGCTCTTACACTGAAGCTTTCTTT
CASQAGGSYTEAFF
>TRBJ1-2|once|TRBV7-2|NA
TGTGCCGGGTTAACAGCTAACTATGGCTACACCTTC
CAGLTANYGYTF
>TRBJ1-5|NA|TRBV11-3|TRBD1
TGTGCCAGCAGCCACAGGGGTCTTCAGCCCCAGCATTTT
CASSHRGLQPQHF
>TRBJ1-6|NA|TRBV7-9|TRBD1
TGTGCCAGCAGCCCGACAGGGGATAATTCACCCCTCCACTTT
CASSPTGDNSPLHF
>TRBJ2-7|NA|TRBV29-1|TRBD2
TGCAGCGTTTCCACTAGCGGGGCCTACGAGCAGTACTTC
CSVSTSGAYEQYF
>TRBJ1-1|once|TRBV6-1|NA
TGTGCCAGCAGTGTTCAGACTTCTAGGCCGAGGACTGAAGCTTTCTTT
CASSVQTSRPRTEAFF
>TRBJ2-5|NA|TRBV28|NA
TGTGCCAGCGGGGGGCGAGGTGAGACCCAGTACTTC
CASGGRGETQYF
>TRBJ2-3|NA|TRBV15|NA
TGTGCCACCAGCAGGGGTGGCGCGCGTTTAGATACGCAGTATTTT
CATSRGGARLDTQYF
>TRBJ2-3|once|TRBV5-1|TRBD1
TGCGCCAGCAGTGTTAAGGACAGGGCAGATACGCAGTATTTT
CASSVKDRADTQYF
>TRBJ2-7|NA|TRBV11-3|TRBD2
TGTGCCAGCAGCTACTTAGCGGGAGGGCCCTACGAGCAGTACTTC
CASSYLAGGPYEQYF
>TRBJ2-7|NA|TRBV27|TRBD1
TGTGCCAGCAGAGAAAGGACAGGGCGCTCCTACGAGCAGTACTTC
CASRERTGRSYEQYF
>TRBJ1-1|NA|TRBV6-6|NA
TGTGCCAGCAGTTACTCGGCGCGTGACGCTGAAGCTTTCTTT
CASSYSARDAEAFF
>TRBJ2-7|NA|TRBV28|TRBD2
TGTGCCAGCAGTTCTGGCCTTGGAGCGGGAGTTCAGTACGAGCAGTACTTC
CASSSGLGAGVQYEQYF
>TRBJ2-7|once|TRBV7-9|NA
TGTGCCAGCAGACCAACCGAAGGGTCCGAGCAGTACTTC
CASRPTEGSEQYF
>TRBJ2-7|NA|TRBV28|TRBD1
TGTGCCAGCAGCCTTACAGGGGGCATCGCCTACGAGCAGTACTTC
CASSLTGGIAYEQYF
>TRBJ1-5|once|TRBV4-1|TRBD1
TGCGCCAGCAGCCTGCCTGGACAGGGGGCTAGTCAGCCCCAGCATTTT
CASSLPGQGASQPQHF
>TRBJ2-5|NA|TRBV28|NA
TGTGCCAGCAGTTTTGCCTTGTGGCAAGAGACCCAGTACTTC
CASSFALWQETQYF
>TRBJ2-3|NA|TRBV13|TRBD2
TGTGCCAGCAGCCCACCGCCCCGCTGGACTAGCCTCGATACGCAGTATTTT
CASSPPPRWTSLDTQYF
>TRBJ2-5|NA|TRBV28|NA
TGTGCCAGCAGTTTTCTCTTAGCCGCTCAAGAGACCCAGTACTTC
CASSFLLAAQETQYF
>TRBJ1-2|once|TRBV7-2|TRBD1
TGTGCCAGCAGCGGGACAGGGCCTAACTATGGCTACACCTTC
CASSGTGPNYGYTF
>TRBJ2-2|NA|TRBV5-1|NA
TGCGCCAGCAGCTTGTCGAGGAACACCGGGGAGCTGTTTTTT
CASSLSRNTGELFF
>TRBJ1-3|NA|TRBV19|NA
TGTGCCAGTAGGGAAGACACCATATATTTT
CASREDTIYF
>TRBJ2-2|NA|TRBV11-2|NA
TGTGCCAGCAGCTTATCCCTGAACACCGGGGAGCTGTTTTTT
CASSLSLNTGELFF
>TRBJ2-7|NA|TRBV7-6|NA
TGTGCCAGCAGCTCCCTTGGGAGTGTATACGAGCAGTACTTC
CASSSLGSVYEQYF
>TRBJ2-7|few|TRBV21-1|NA
TGTGCCAGCAGCACGAAAGGGTGTGCGCAGTACTTC
CASSTKGCAQYF